This TCR beta chain came from a study of blood T cell repertoires in COVID-19. For the study at large: PBMCs, B-cell-depleted T cells, or T cells were the source of the cDNA or gDNA that made up the material.

Cohorts were determined from participant-reported clinical history. Cohort 3 donors were reported recovered after two negative PCRs, clearance, or symptom resolution. The V end lost 3 bases, the J end lost 2 bases, and 12 bases lay between the germline ends. Germline CDR1 SGHNT, CDR2 YYREEE (reference sequence). This CDR3 is 14 amino acids long. Authors' processing steps: Estimated nucleated cell counts came from reference gene primer amplification. Some clones are missing from TCRdb's copy, which holds only in-frame ones; the method was immunoSEQ multiplex PCR. V and J calls and clone size are as listed in that table; D and trimming were resolved from the DNA. The repertoire has about 260,000 clones, 86% of them found once; the top ten carry more than 2%. This clone was observed a few times.

This sequence was found in a woman in her forties or fifties who had recovered from COVID-19. The V and J genes are TRBV5-4 and TRBJ2-7, with D tentatively TRBD1 (5 bases). Sequencing used PBMCs or T cells enriched from blood (not recorded which). The CDR3 sequence: CASSSGRATYEQYF. The CDR3 DNA reads as TGTGCCAGCAGCTCTGGCAGGGCCACCTACGAGCAGTACTTC.